This TCR beta chain was recovered during a study of blood T cells in healthy people across ages. Isolation yielded PBMCs, at least 7 million per sample, in every case. A second about 7 to 12 cycle PCR used barcoded and J-beta primers. Each sample yielded at least 2.5 million CDR3-containing paired-end reads. TCRdb passed the 5' RACE reads through MiXCR, listing each CDR3 protein once. The repertoire consists of approximately 1.5 million distinct CDR3 sequences, with 34% occurring once and the leading ten covering 11%. Only a few counts were recorded for this clonotype. The receptor was isolated from a woman younger than 45 in good health. What was sequenced was blood.

Here the CDR3 reads CASSQDPSFKFYTF. As DNA, the CDR3 is TGCGCCAGCAGCCAAGATCCGAGTTTCAAATTCTACACCTTC. The V and J genes are TRBV4-1 and TRBJ1-2, with no clear D. V lost 0 bases, J lost 10 bases, and 15 bases lay in between. CDR3 length: 14 residues. The V gene's germline CDR1 is MGHRA and CDR2 YSYEKL.